The rows below give T cell receptor beta chains drawn from one sample of a study of response to subunit inactivated influenza vaccine. TCRdb fed the RT-PCR reads into MiXCR, producing one record per CDR3 protein. Seen here are around 650,000 distinct CDR3 sequences, approximately 14% observed once, and the top ten hold approximately 10%. The sequencing used PBMCs from blood, collected roughly 12 days after vaccination. The receptor set was obtained from a man aged 50 or older who received an inactivated influenza vaccine. CDR3s include the opening cysteine and the closing phenylalanine or tryptophan. The order of the fields is V gene, D gene, CDR3 protein. The D gene is left open where the match is weak.

V gene: TRBV7-9
D gene: .
CDR3 protein: CASSLSGGRNSPLHF

V gene: TRBV7-2
D gene: TRBD2
CDR3 protein: CASSLTGGLADSYEQYF

V gene: TRBV10-3
D gene: .
CDR3 protein: CAISERRRGAHPTDTQYF

V gene: TRBV28
D gene: TRBD1
CDR3 protein: CASSSIGARTGGPKNIQYF

V gene: TRBV12-3/TRBV12-4
D gene: TRBD1
CDR3 protein: CASSRTGGFNTEAFF

V gene: TRBV10-3
D gene: TRBD1
CDR3 protein: CAISGPGQGIYGYTF

V gene: TRBV20-1
D gene: .
CDR3 protein: CSARDHSFGSTDTQYF

V gene: TRBV28
D gene: TRBD2
CDR3 protein: CASSPGLAGGRNSYNEQFF

V gene: TRBV7-9
D gene: .
CDR3 protein: CASSTWDSYNSPLHF

V gene: TRBV7-2
D gene: .
CDR3 protein: CASSLDTGFYEQYF

V gene: TRBV20-1
D gene: TRBD2
CDR3 protein: CSARLAGALYHYEQYF

V gene: TRBV6-6
D gene: TRBD2
CDR3 protein: CASSSGGNTQYF

V gene: TRBV4-1
D gene: TRBD2
CDR3 protein: CASSPRLAGGYEQYF

V gene: TRBV6-2/TRBV6-3
D gene: .
CDR3 protein: CASSALLGYQPQHF

V gene: TRBV2
D gene: .
CDR3 protein: CASSEMRDTEETQYF

V gene: TRBV12-3/TRBV12-4
D gene: .
CDR3 protein: CASSLHFNPNEQFF

V gene: TRBV12-3/TRBV12-4
D gene: TRBD2
CDR3 protein: CASTPRTSDYSYNEQFF

V gene: TRBV11-2
D gene: TRBD2
CDR3 protein: CASRKGAGGRNNEQFF

V gene: TRBV4-2
D gene: TRBD2
CDR3 protein: CASSQDIGLAGFSEDEQFF

V gene: TRBV15
D gene: TRBD2
CDR3 protein: CATSTDTGTNYNEQFF

V gene: TRBV5-1
D gene: .
CDR3 protein: CASYQGKEKETQYF

V gene: TRBV20-1
D gene: .
CDR3 protein: CSARGGGRNQPQHF

V gene: TRBV20-1
D gene: TRBD1
CDR3 protein: CSVPTKGQGSTDTQYF

V gene: TRBV6-2/TRBV6-3
D gene: .
CDR3 protein: CASSYPGAGYNEQFF

V gene: TRBV30
D gene: TRBD2
CDR3 protein: CAWSYMGLAHEQFF

V gene: TRBV4-3
D gene: TRBD2
CDR3 protein: CASSQLAGGHNEQFF

V gene: TRBV25-1
D gene: TRBD2
CDR3 protein: CASSEGLAGIKTYNEQFF

V gene: TRBV27
D gene: TRBD1
CDR3 protein: CASSLLRDRRNNEQFF

V gene: TRBV10-3
D gene: TRBD1
CDR3 protein: CAINPGQGFLETQYF

V gene: TRBV12-3/TRBV12-4
D gene: .
CDR3 protein: CASSPGGPYNSPLHF

V gene: TRBV19
D gene: .
CDR3 protein: CASSIESFPLNEQFF

V gene: TRBV30
D gene: .
CDR3 protein: CAWSVLAPTGELFF

V gene: TRBV29-1
D gene: .
CDR3 protein: CSVTGTRNYGYTF

V gene: TRBV29-1
D gene: .
CDR3 protein: CSVGAGWVNEQFF

V gene: TRBV7-2
D gene: .
CDR3 protein: CASSFPGDTQYF

V gene: TRBV21-1
D gene: .
CDR3 protein: CASSKERSSYNEQFF